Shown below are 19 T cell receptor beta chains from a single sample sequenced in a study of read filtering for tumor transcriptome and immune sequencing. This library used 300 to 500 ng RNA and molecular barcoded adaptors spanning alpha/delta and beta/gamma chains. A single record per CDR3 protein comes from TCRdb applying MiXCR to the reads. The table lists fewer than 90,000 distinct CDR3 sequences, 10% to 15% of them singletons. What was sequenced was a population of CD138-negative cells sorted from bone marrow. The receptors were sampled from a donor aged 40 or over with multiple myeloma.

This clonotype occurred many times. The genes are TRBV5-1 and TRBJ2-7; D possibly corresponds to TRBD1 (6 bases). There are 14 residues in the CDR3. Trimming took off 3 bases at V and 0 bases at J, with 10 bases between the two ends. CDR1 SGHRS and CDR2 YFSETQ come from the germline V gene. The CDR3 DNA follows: TGCGCCAGCAGCTCTGACAGGAGCTCCTACGAGCAGTACTTC. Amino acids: CASSSDRSSYEQYF. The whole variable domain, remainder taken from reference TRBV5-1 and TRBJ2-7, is KAGVTQTPRYLIKTRGQQVTLSCSPISGHRSVSWYQQTPGQGLQFLFEYFSETQRNKGNFPGRFSGRQFSNSRSEMNVSTLELGDSALYLCASSSDRSSYEQYFGPGTRLTVT.

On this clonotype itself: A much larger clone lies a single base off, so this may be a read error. The CDR3 DNA reads TGTGCCAGCAGCTATAGCCGGGTACAAGAGACCCGGTACTTC. Amino acid sequence: CASSYSRVQETRYF. The chain links TRBV7-8 to TRBJ2-5; D is unresolved. Germline lookup yields CDR1 SGHVS and CDR2 FQNEAQ. This CDR3 spans 14 amino acids.

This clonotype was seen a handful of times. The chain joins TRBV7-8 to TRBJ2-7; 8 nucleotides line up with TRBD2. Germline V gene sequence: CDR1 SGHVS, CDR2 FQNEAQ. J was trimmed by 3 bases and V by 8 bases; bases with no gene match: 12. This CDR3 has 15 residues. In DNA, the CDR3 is TGTGCCAGCCGCAAAACGGGGGGGGCTGGCTACGAGCAGTACTTC. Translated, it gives CASRKTGGAGYEQYF.

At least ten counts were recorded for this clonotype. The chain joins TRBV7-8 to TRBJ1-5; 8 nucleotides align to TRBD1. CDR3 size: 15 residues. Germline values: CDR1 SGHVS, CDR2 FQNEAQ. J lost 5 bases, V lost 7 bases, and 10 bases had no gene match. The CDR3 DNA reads TGTGCCAGCACCCCTGGGGGACAGGTATATCAGCCCCAGCATTTT. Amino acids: CASTPGGQVYQPQHF.

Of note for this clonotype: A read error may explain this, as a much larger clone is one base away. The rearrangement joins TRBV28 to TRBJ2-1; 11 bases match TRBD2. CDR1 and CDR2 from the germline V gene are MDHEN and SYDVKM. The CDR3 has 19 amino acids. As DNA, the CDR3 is TGTGCCAGCAGCCCCGGCGGACTAGCGGGCGATAGCTCCTACAATGGGCAGTTCTTC. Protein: CASSPGGLAGDSSYNGQFF.

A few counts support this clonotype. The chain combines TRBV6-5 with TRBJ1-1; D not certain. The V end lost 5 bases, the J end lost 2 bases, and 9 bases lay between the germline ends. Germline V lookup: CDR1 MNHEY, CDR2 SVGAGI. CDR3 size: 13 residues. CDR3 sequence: CASSPRPNTEAFF. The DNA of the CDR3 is TGTGCCAGCAGTCCTCGACCAAACACTGAAGCTTTCTTT.

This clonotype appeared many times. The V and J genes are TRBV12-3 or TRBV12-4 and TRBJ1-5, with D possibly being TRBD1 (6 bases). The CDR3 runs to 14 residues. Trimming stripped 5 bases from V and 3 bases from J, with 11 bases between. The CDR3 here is CASSLDRPNQPQHF. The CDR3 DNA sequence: TGTGCCAGCAGTCTTGACAGGCCCAATCAGCCCCAGCATTTT.

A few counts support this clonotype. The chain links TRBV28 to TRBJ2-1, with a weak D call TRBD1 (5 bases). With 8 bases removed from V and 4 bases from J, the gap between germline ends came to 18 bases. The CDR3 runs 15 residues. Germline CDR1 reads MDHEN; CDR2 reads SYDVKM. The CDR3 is CASRLQGSRYNEQFF. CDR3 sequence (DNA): TGTGCCAGCCGCCTGCAGGGTTCCCGTTACAATGAGCAGTTCTTC.

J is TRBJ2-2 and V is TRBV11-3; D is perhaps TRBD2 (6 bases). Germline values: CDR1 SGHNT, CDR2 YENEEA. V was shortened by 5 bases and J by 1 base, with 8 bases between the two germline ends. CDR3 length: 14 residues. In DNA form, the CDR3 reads TGTGCCAGCAGCGGCGGGATGAACACCGGGGAGCTGTTTTTT. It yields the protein CASSGGMNTGELFF.

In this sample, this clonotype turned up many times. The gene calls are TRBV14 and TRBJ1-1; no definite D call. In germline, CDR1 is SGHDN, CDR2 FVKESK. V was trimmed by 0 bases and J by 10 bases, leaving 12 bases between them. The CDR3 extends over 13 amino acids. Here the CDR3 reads CASSQDRARVAFF. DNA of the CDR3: TGTGCCAGCAGCCAAGACCGGGCAAGGGTAGCTTTCTTT.

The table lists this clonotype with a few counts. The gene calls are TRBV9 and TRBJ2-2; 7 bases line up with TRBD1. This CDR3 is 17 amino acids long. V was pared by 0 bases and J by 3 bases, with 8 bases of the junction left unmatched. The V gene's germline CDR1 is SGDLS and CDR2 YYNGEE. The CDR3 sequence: CASSVARQGLDTGELFF. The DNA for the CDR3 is TGTGCCAGCAGCGTAGCTCGACAGGGTTTGGACACCGGGGAGCTGTTTTTT.

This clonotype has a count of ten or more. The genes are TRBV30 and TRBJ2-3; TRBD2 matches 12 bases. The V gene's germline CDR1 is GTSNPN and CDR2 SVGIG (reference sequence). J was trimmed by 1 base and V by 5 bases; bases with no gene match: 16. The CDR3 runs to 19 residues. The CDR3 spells CAWGRNRVLAGGGTDTQYF. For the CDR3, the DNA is TGTGCCTGGGGTAGAAACAGGGTACTAGCGGGAGGAGGCACAGATACGCAGTATTTT.

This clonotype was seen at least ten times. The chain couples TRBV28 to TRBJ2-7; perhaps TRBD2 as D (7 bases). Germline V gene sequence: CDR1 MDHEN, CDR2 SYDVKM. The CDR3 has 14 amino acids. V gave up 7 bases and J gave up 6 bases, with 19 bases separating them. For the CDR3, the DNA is TGTGCCAGCACCCCCCTCGGGGGAGGGGGCGAGCAGTACTTC. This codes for CASTPLGGGGEQYF.

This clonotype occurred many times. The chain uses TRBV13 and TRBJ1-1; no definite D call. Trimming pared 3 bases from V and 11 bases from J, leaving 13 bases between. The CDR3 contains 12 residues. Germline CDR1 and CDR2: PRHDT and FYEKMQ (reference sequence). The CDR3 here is CASSFRAPGAFF. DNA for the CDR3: TGTGCCAGCAGCTTCCGGGCTCCGGGGGCTTTCTTT.

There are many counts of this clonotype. The DNA of the CDR3 is TGTGCCAGCGGCCTTGACGCAGGGAGGACAGATACGCAGTATTTT. This translates into CASGLDAGRTDTQYF. The J gene is TRBJ2-3, the V gene TRBV28, with a weak D call TRBD2 (6 bases). This CDR3 has 15 amino acids. Germline loops: CDR1 MDHEN, CDR2 SYDVKM. V lost 8 bases to trimming and J lost 3 bases, with 18 bases between them. Full variable domain (missing parts from reference TRBV28 and TRBJ2-3): DVKVTQSSRYLVKRTGEKVFLECVQDMDHENMFWYRQDPGLGLRLIYFSYDVKMKEKGDIPEGYSVSREKKERFSLILESASTNQTSMYLCASGLDAGRTDTQYFGPGTRLTVL.

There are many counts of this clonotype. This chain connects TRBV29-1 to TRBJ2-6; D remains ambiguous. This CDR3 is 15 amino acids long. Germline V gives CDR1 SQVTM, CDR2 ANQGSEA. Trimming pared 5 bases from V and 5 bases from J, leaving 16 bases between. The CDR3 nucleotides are TGCAGCGTTTTTACAGAGACCCGCTGGGCCAACGTCCTGACTTTC. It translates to CSVFTETRWANVLTF.

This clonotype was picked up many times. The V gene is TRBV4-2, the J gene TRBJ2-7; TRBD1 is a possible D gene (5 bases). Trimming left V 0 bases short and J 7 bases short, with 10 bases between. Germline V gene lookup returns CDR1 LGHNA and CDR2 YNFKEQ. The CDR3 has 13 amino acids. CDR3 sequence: CASSQETAREQYF. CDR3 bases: TGTGCCAGCAGCCAAGAGACAGCCAGAGAGCAGTACTTC.

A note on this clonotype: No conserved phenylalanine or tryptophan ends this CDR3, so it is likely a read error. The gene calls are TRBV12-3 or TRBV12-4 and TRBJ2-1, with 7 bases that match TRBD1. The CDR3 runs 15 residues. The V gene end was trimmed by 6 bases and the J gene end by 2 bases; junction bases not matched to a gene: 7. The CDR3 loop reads CASRQGGSTYNEQFL. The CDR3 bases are TGTGCCAGCAGGCAAGGGGGCTCCACCTACAATGAGCAGTTCCTT.

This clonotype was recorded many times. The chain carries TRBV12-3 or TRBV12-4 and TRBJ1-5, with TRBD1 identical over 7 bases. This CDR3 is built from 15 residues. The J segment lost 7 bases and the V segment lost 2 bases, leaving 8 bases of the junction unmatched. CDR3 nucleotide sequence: TGTGCCAGCAGTTTAATGACAGGGTTAGGGCAGCCCCAGCATTTT. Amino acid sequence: CASSLMTGLGQPQHF.